Described below is a single T cell receptor beta chain sequence and its context. Participants had their cohort set by participant-reported clinical history. Contact with a PCR-confirmed or clinician-diagnosed COVID-19 case occurred within 2 weeks of entry. The ends were cut back, 6 bases at V and 8 bases at J, with 10 bases in the middle. The CDR3 runs to 11 residues. In germline, CDR1 is LGHDT, CDR2 YNNKEL (reference sequence). Authors' data handling: Reference gene primer amplification gave nucleated cell count estimates. The protocol was immunoSEQ multiplex PCR, while the TCRdb copy is restricted to in-frame clones and leaves out a portion. V and J calls and clone size are copied from that table; D and trimming were computed from the DNA. This sample carries 280,000 or so clones, roughly 91% of them seen once, and the ten largest clones take less than 3.5%. This specimen belongs to a study of blood T cell repertoires in COVID-19. Across the study: T cells, B-cell-depleted T cells, or PBMCs supplied cDNA or gDNA.

This TCR was sampled from a woman in her forties or fifties who had been exposed to COVID-19. The rearrangement uses TRBV3-1 (or the pseudogene TRBV3-2) and TRBJ1-1; D perhaps matches TRBD1 (5 bases). Material: PBMCs or T cells enriched from blood (not recorded which). In nucleotides, the CDR3 is TGTGCCAGCAGTCCTGGGGCAGAAGCTTTCTTT. Protein: CASSPGAEAFF.